This T cell receptor (beta chain) was sequenced during a study of T cells in Graves' hyperthyroidism and ophthalmopathy. Amplification yielded TCR beta CDR3 regions, with RNA transcripts as the source. First-round RT-PCR of the TCR CDR3 relied on the HTBI primer set. TCRdb reprocessed the multiplex PCR reads via MiXCR and lists one record per CDR3 protein. The sample has hundreds of thousands of distinct CDR3 sequences; roughly 19% are singletons. This CDR3 contains 16 residues. In germline, CDR1 is MDHEN, CDR2 SYDVKM. The V and J ends lost 10 bases and 1 base, in that order; junction bases with no gene match: 11. Ten or more counts support this clonotype.

The sequencing input was blood. This chain uses TRBV28 with TRBJ2-2; 8 positions agree with TRBD1. The receptor's source is a man between 50 and 59 years old with Graves' ophthalmopathy. The CDR3 DNA sequence: TGTGCCACCATTTCAGGGGGCCCCAAGAACACCGGGGAGCTGTTTTTT. This translates into CATISGGPKNTGELFF.